This T cell receptor (beta chain) was sequenced during a study of blood T cell repertoires in COVID-19. Study in general: COVID-19 samples, acute and convalescent, were from the United States, Italy and Spain.

The CDR3 totals 13 residues. Trimming cost V 4 bases and J 4 bases, with 10 bases left between them. Authors' data handling: Amplified reference gene primers provided the basis for estimating nucleated cell counts. Sequencing was performed with immunoSEQ multiplex PCR; in TCRdb, only in-frame clones are kept and a portion is missing. For V, J and clone size, that table is used; D and trimming come from the DNA. The table has about 12,000 clones, approximately 82% seen once. The receptor was derived from a human donor in a cohort sampled during active COVID-19. Sequences were obtained from peripheral blood. This chain uses TRBV12-3 or TRBV12-4 with TRBJ1-1, with D tentatively TRBD1 (5 bases). Written as DNA, the CDR3 is TGTGCCAGCAGTTCGGACACTATCACTGAAGCTTTCTTT. It translates to CASSSDTITEAFF.